The 6 T cell receptor beta chains below were found in one sample sequenced in a study of T cells in Graves' hyperthyroidism and ophthalmopathy. Regions amplified from RNA transcripts were the TCR beta CDR3 regions. A first-round RT-PCR of the TCR CDR3 used the HTBI primer set. MiXCR, applied by TCRdb to the multiplex PCR reads, yields one record per CDR3 protein. Found here are over 650,000 distinct CDR3 sequences, over 15% of them singletons; the top ten hold around 8.1%. The sample was blood. Receptor source: a man aged 18-30 years with Graves' hyperthyroidism.

This clonotype has at least ten counts. The chain links TRBV28 to TRBJ2-5, with a tentative D call TRBD2 (6 bases). Per germline, CDR1 MDHEN and CDR2 SYDVKM. CDR3 size: 14 residues. Trimming took 5 bases from V and 6 from J, leaving 16 bases between them. This CDR3 reads CASSAREFDKTQYF. The CDR3 DNA sequence: TGTGCCAGCAGTGCACGGGAGTTCGATAAGACCCAGTACTTC.

This clonotype was counted between two and nine times. The chain joins TRBV2 to TRBJ2-3; no reliable D call. V lost 3 bases and J 0 bases, leaving 4 bases between the germline ends. Germline CDR1 and CDR2: SNHLY and FYNNEI. CDR3 length: 13 amino acids. CDR3 in DNA: TGTGCCAGCAGTGATGCTAGCACAGATACGCAGTATTTT. Residues: CASSDASTDTQYF.

A remark on this clonotype: This sequence may be a read error, since a much larger clone differs from it by one base. The chain is built from TRBV28 and TRBJ2-7; 12 nucleotides match TRBD2. Per germline, CDR1 MDHEN and CDR2 SYDVKM. The V segment lost 6 bases and the J segment 6 bases; nucleotides outside the gene matches: 18. The CDR3 length is 18 residues. CDR3 in DNA: TGTGCCAGCAGCTCCTCTAGCGGGAGGGCCCTAAGTCTGCCCGAGCAGTACTTC. Translation: CASSSSSGRALSLPEQYF.

The V call is TRBV6-2 or TRBV6-3, the J call TRBJ2-1, with 11 bases lining up with TRBD2. The germline V gene has CDR1 MNHEY and CDR2 SVGEGT. Unmatched junction bases numbered 3, after V lost 6 bases and J lost 5 bases. This CDR3 has 14 residues. CDR3 protein: CASRGTSGHNEQFF. The CDR3 DNA is TGTGCCAGCAGAGGGACTAGCGGACACAATGAGCAGTTCTTC.

The chain carries TRBV2 and TRBJ2-4; 8 positions match TRBD2. This CDR3 region has 16 residues. Germline-derived CDR1 and CDR2 are SNHLY and FYNNEI. J gave up 1 base and V 3 bases, and 5 bases lay outside the gene matches. The CDR3 nucleotides are TGTGCCAGCAGTGATGAAGCGGGAGAGGCCAAAAACATTCAGTACTTC. It codes for CASSDEAGEAKNIQYF.

This clonotype came up many times. The V gene is TRBV6-2 or TRBV6-3, the J gene TRBJ2-5, with D uncertain. With 5 bases removed from V and 9 bases from J, the gap between germline ends came to 13 bases. There are 12 residues in the CDR3. CDR1 and CDR2 (germline): MNHEY, SVGEGT. In DNA form, the CDR3 reads TGTGCCAGCAGTGACCCCTTTGGTGCCCAGTACTTC. It yields the protein CASSDPFGAQYF.